This TCR beta chain was observed in a study of T cell responses to AZD1222 COVID-19 vaccine. Second doses that came at about 4 or about 12 weeks were put together. A remark on this clone: Its antigen is undetermined.

Assay used: immunoSEQ multiplex PCR; TCRdb lists only in-frame clones, some missing. This sample has fewer than 50,000 clones; roughly 91% occur once, and the top ten carry over 30%. Study-wide results and limits: Mapped onto spike, vaccine-associated CD4 TCRs spanned it and were dominant at 160-218 and 743-854.

This TCR was sampled from an adult who received the AZD1222 COVID-19 vaccine. The sample was peripheral blood, taken 28 days after the second AZD1222 dose.

The CDR3 loop is CASSYGRLPGNTIYF. CDR3 nucleotide sequence: TGTGCCAGCAGTTACGGGCGCCTTCCGGGAAACACCATATATTTT. The chain couples TRBV6-5 to TRBJ1-3; D unresolved. V lost 2 bases, J lost 4 bases, and 12 bases lay in between. Per germline, CDR1 MNHEY and CDR2 SVGAGI. The CDR3 is 15 residues long.